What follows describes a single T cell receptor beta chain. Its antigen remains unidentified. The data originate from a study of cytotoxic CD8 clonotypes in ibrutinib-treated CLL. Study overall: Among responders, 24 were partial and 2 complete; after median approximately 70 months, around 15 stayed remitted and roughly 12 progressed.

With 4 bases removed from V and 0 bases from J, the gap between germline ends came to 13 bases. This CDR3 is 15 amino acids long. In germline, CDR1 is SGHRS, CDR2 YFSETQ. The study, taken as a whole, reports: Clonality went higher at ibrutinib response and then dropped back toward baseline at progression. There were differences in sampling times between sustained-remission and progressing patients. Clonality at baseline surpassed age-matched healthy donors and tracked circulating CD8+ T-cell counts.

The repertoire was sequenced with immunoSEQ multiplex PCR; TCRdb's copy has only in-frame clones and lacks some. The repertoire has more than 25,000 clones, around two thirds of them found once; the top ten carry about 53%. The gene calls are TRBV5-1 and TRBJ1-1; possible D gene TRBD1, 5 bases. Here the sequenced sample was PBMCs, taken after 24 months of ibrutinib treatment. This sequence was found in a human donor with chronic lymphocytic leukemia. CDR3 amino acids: CASSPSPGLNTEAFF. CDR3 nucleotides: TGCGCCAGCAGCCCGTCCCCGGGGCTGAACACTGAAGCTTTCTTT.